This T cell receptor beta chain derives from a study of blood T cell repertoires in COVID-19. Study information: Specimens from acute and convalescent COVID-19 originated in the United States, Italy and Spain. Sample material is recorded as cDNA or gDNA derived from T cells, B-cell-depleted T cells, or PBMCs.

Germline V gene lookup returns CDR1 MNHNS and CDR2 SASEGT. V gave up 5 bases and J gave up 0 bases, with 14 bases separating them. The CDR3 is 16 amino acids. Per the original data handling: Amplification of reference gene primers provided the estimated nucleated cell counts. Libraries were prepared by immunoSEQ multiplex PCR; TCRdb keeps only in-frame clonotypes and omits some of them. V, J and clone size derive from that table, while D and trimming were established from the DNA sequence. The top ten hold about 3.6% of the sample, which has more than 250,000 clones, 86% seen once. This receptor was identified in a man between 18 and 29 years old with active or convalescent COVID-19. Sequencing was done on a sample of peripheral blood. The V and J genes are TRBV6-1 and TRBJ2-1; D is unclear. CDR3 residues: CASSQETGSSYNEQFF. In DNA, the CDR3 is TGTGCCAGCAGTCAAGAGACGGGTAGCTCCTACAATGAGCAGTTCTTC.